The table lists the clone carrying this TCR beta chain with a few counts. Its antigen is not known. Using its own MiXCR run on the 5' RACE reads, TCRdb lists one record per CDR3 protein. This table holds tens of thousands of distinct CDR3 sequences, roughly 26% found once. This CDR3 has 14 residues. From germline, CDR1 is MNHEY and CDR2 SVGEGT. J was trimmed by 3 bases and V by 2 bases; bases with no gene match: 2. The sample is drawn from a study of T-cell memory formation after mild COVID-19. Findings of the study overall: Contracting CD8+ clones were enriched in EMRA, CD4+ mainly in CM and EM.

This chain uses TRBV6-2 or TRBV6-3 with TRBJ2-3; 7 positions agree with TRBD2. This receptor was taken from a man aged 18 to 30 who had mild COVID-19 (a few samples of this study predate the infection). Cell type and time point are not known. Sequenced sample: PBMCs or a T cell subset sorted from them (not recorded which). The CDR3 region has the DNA TGTGCCAGCAGTTACCTGGGGGGGACAGATACGCAGTATTTT. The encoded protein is CASSYLGGTDTQYF.